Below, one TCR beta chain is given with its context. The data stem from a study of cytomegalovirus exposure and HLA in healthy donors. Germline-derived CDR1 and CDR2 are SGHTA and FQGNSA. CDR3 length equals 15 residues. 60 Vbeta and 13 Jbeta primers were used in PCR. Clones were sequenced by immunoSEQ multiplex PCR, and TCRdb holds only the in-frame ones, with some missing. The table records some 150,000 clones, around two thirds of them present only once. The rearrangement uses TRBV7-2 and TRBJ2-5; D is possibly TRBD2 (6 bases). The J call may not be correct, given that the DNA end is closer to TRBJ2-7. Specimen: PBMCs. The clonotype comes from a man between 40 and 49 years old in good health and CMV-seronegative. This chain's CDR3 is CASSVEGLGTYEQYF. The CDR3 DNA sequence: TGTGCCAGCAGCGTAGAGGGACTCGGAACCTACGAGCAGTACTTC.